Below are 32 T cell receptor beta chains sequenced from a single sample in a study of Graves' ophthalmopathy and Graves' hyperthyroidism. CDR3 regions of TCR beta were amplified from RNA transcripts. Following a first-round RT-PCR that used HTBI primers, a second-round multiplex PCR was carried out. MiXCR was run by TCRdb on the multiplex PCR reads, yielding one entry per CDR3 protein. Here the sample spans roughly 300,000 distinct CDR3 sequences, 17% being singletons. The sequenced material came from peripheral blood. These receptors were obtained from an adult man with Graves' ophthalmopathy.

This clonotype was observed many times. The rearrangement uses TRBV29-1 and TRBJ1-1; D possibly corresponds to TRBD1 (6 bases). The CDR3 runs to 13 residues. Germline V lookup: CDR1 SQVTM, CDR2 ANQGSEA. V lost 6 bases and J 7 bases, leaving 18 bases between the germline ends. The CDR3 protein is CSVMFDRIREAFF. The CDR3 bases are TGCAGCGTGATGTTCGACAGGATACGTGAAGCTTTCTTT.

This clonotype was seen many times. The chain employs TRBV6-2 or TRBV6-3 and TRBJ1-5; no clear D gene. Germline V gives CDR1 MNHEY, CDR2 SVGEGT. The ends were cut back, 8 bases at V and 7 bases at J, with 15 bases in the middle. The CDR3 totals 13 residues. CDR3 amino acids: CASGFRLGQPQHF. As DNA, the CDR3 is TGTGCCAGCGGCTTCCGGCTTGGCCAGCCCCAGCATTTT.

This clonotype was observed many times. The chain has TRBV2 and TRBJ2-5; no reliable D call. This CDR3 is 11 amino acids long. Germline V gives CDR1 SNHLY, CDR2 FYNNEI. Trimming cost V 5 bases and J 6 bases, with 7 bases left between them. CDR3 region: CASSREQTQYF. CDR3 DNA: TGTGCCAGCAGTCGAGAACAGACCCAGTACTTC.

The chain is built from TRBV27 and TRBJ1-1, with TRBD1 as a possible D gene (6 bases). The CDR3 runs 15 residues. Germline CDR1 reads MNHEY; CDR2 reads SMNVEV (reference sequence). V lost 6 bases and J 0 bases, leaving 14 bases between the germline ends. CDR3 DNA sequence: TGTGCCAGCAGCTCATGGGGGCTACTGAACACTGAAGCTTTCTTT. Amino acids: CASSSWGLLNTEAFF.

This clonotype came up many times. The chain carries TRBV12-3 or TRBV12-4 and TRBJ1-3; maybe TRBD1 (5 bases). This CDR3 region has 15 residues. V shed 5 bases and J shed 0 bases, with 11 bases lying between them. CDR3 region: CASSRDGISGNTIYF. CDR3 sequence (DNA): TGTGCCAGCAGTCGGGACGGAATCTCTGGAAACACCATATATTTT.

This clonotype was seen many times. The genes are TRBV6-5 and TRBJ2-7, with D perhaps TRBD1 (5 bases). With 6 bases removed from V and 7 bases from J, the gap between germline ends came to 16 bases. Germline assignment: CDR1 MNHEY and CDR2 SVGAGI. This CDR3 is 13 amino acids long. CDR3 sequence (DNA): TGTGCCAGCAGCTATGAGTCAGGGCTGGAGCAGTACTTC. Amino acid sequence: CASSYESGLEQYF.

This clonotype was counted between two and nine times. The junction and the germline gene differ at one end; a read error may be behind it. The chain couples TRBV12-3 or TRBV12-4 to TRBJ1-2, with D possibly TRBD1 on 5 matching bases. The CDR3 spans 15 residues. In DNA form, the CDR3 reads TGTGCCAGCAGTTTCGGGATAGGGGTTAACTATGGCTACATCTTC. This encodes CASSFGIGVNYGYIF.

This clonotype was found many times. The chain has TRBV11-2 and TRBJ2-7; 8 nucleotides match TRBD1. The CDR3 is 15 residues long. The ends lost 5 bases at V and 1 base at J; junction bases unmatched: 7. The germline V gene has CDR1 SGHAT and CDR2 FQNNGV. CDR3 in DNA: TGTGCCAGCAGCCCGCGACAGGGGCGGTCCTACGAGCAGTACTTC. Protein product: CASSPRQGRSYEQYF.

The chain carries TRBV15 and TRBJ2-7; the D is unclear. Germline V CDR1 and CDR2: LNHNV, YYDKDF (reference sequence). V lost 4 bases to trimming and J lost 0 bases, with 10 bases between them. The CDR3 totals 14 residues. The DNA for the CDR3 is TGTGCCACCAGCACAGGACCCACCTCCTACGAGCAGTACTTC. Encoded protein: CATSTGPTSYEQYF.

This clonotype was observed at least ten times. Here the CDR3 reads CAWTPRADYGYTF. In nucleotides, the CDR3 is TGTGCCTGGACCCCCCGGGCGGATTATGGCTACACCTTC. This chain joins TRBV30 and TRBJ1-2; no firm D call. The germline gives CDR1 GTSNPN, CDR2 SVGIG (reference sequence). This CDR3 has 13 amino acids. V was cut by 4 bases and J by 5 bases, with 14 bases left in between. The full variable domain, its missing parts supplied by reference TRBV30 and TRBJ1-2, is SQTIHQWPATLVQPVGSPLSLECTVEGTSNPNLYWYRQAAGRGLQLLFYSVGIGQISSEVPQNLSASRPQDRQFILSSKKLLLSDSGFYLCAWTPRADYGYTFGSGTRLTVV.

There are many counts of this clonotype. The rearrangement links TRBV6-5 to TRBJ1-2; no clear D. The CDR3 is 14 residues long. V was trimmed by 5 bases and J by 8 bases, leaving 18 bases between them. Germline V lookup: CDR1 MNHEY, CDR2 SVGAGI. This CDR3 is CASSRTYVAEGYTF. DNA of the CDR3: TGTGCCAGCAGTCGCACATACGTTGCAGAAGGCTACACCTTC.

This clonotype showed up many times. V is TRBV28 and J is TRBJ1-6; D ambiguous. V lost 3 bases, J lost 7 bases, and 13 bases lay in between. The CDR3 consists of 15 residues. Germline lookup yields CDR1 MDHEN and CDR2 SYDVKM. CDR3 amino acids: CASSFRGNLNSPLHF. CDR3 coding DNA: TGTGCCAGCAGTTTTCGAGGGAATCTCAATTCACCCCTCCACTTT.

There are many counts of this clonotype. The chain links TRBV19 to TRBJ1-5, with D possibly TRBD1 on 5 matching bases. This CDR3 comprises 16 residues. The ends were cut back, 6 bases at V and 0 bases at J, with 15 bases in the middle. CDR1 LNHDA and CDR2 SQIVND come from the germline V gene (reference sequence). CDR3 sequence reads: CASRVTGYDSNQPQHF. DNA of the CDR3: TGTGCCAGTAGGGTAACAGGTTACGATAGCAATCAGCCCCAGCATTTT.

This clonotype has a count of ten or more. This chain uses TRBV7-2 with TRBJ2-7; TRBD2 might be the D (7 bases). Germline V lookup: CDR1 SGHTA, CDR2 FQGNSA. The CDR3 runs to 16 residues. The V gene lost 0 bases and the J gene lost 2 bases, with 14 bases spanning the gap. CDR3 in amino acids: CASSLAGAGATYEQYF. CDR3 sequence (DNA): TGTGCCAGCAGCTTAGCGGGGGCGGGGGCCACCTACGAGCAGTACTTC.

The chain recombines TRBV27 with TRBJ1-2, with D tentatively TRBD1 (5 bases). The CDR3 is 14 residues long. Germline assignment: CDR1 MNHEY and CDR2 SMNVEV (reference sequence). The V gene lost 5 bases and the J gene lost 8 bases, with 18 bases spanning the gap. The CDR3 reads CASSLVSRVNGYTF. In DNA, the CDR3 is TGTGCCAGCAGTCTTGTTAGCAGGGTTAACGGCTACACCTTC.

This clonotype has only one observation. The J gene is TRBJ2-6, the V gene TRBV6-4; D is undetermined. Trimming cost V 6 bases and J 3 bases, with 9 bases left between them. This CDR3 spans 14 amino acids. Germline CDR1 is MRHNA and CDR2 is SNTAGT. The CDR3 nucleotides are TGTGCCAGCAGCCCTAGTGGTGGGGCCAACGTCCTGACTTTC. Protein product: CASSPSGGANVLTF.

In its sample, this clonotype was seen many times. V gene TRBV20-1 combines with J gene TRBJ2-7, with TRBD2 matching 12 bases. Germline V CDR1 and CDR2: DFQATT, SNEGSKA (reference sequence). This CDR3 comprises 15 residues. The V segment lost 3 bases and the J segment 5 bases; nucleotides outside the gene matches: 8. CDR3 sequence (DNA): TGCAGTGCTAGTCGGCTAGCGGGGGGGGTCAACGAGCAGTACTTC. Protein: CSASRLAGGVNEQYF.

This clonotype was detected ten times or more. This chain connects TRBV30 to TRBJ2-7; possibly TRBD2 for D (6 bases). Germline V gives CDR1 GTSNPN, CDR2 SVGIG (reference sequence). This CDR3 has 13 residues. V was pared by 0 bases and J by 3 bases, with 9 bases between. In DNA form, the CDR3 reads TGTGCCTGGAGTGTTGGGGGGAACTACGAGCAGTACTTC. This sequence encodes CAWSVGGNYEQYF.

There are many counts of this clonotype. CDR3 sequence: CASLSQRSQTQYF. CDR3 nucleotides: TGTGCCAGCCTATCGCAGCGGAGTCAGACCCAGTACTTC. This chain connects TRBV18 to TRBJ2-5, with D tentatively TRBD2 (5 bases). V lost 8 bases and J lost 6, with 16 bases in between. CDR3 size: 13 residues. CDR1 KGHSH and CDR2 LQKENI come from the germline V gene.

This clonotype was recorded at least ten times. CDR3 DNA sequence: TGTGCCAGCAGCCCGACCCGCGGGGTGGCGCATTCACCCCTCCACTTT. This encodes CASSPTRGVAHSPLHF. This chain links TRBV7-2 with TRBJ1-6; unclear D gene. Trimming cost V 5 bases and J 8 bases, with 19 bases left between them. This CDR3 has 16 residues. Germline CDR1 reads SGHTA; CDR2 reads FQGNSA.

J is TRBJ2-7 and V is TRBV28; 8 bases match TRBD2. The CDR3 has 13 residues. V gave up 11 bases and J gave up 3 bases; unmatched junction bases: 9. Germline CDR1 is MDHEN and CDR2 is SYDVKM. CDR3 sequence reads: CAGQPAGVYEQYF. Here the CDR3 DNA reads TGTGCCGGCCAGCCAGCGGGAGTCTACGAGCAGTACTTC.

In its sample, this clonotype was seen many times. This chain uses TRBV10-3 with TRBJ2-7, with TRBD1 matching 11 bases. This CDR3 region has 14 residues. The V segment lost 10 bases and the J segment 0 bases; nucleotides outside the gene matches: 5. The germline gives CDR1 ENHRY, CDR2 SYGVKD. The CDR3, as DNA: TGTGCCACCTCCGGGACAGGGGGCTCCTACGAGCAGTACTTC. This translates into CATSGTGGSYEQYF.

In this sample, this clonotype turned up many times. The J gene is TRBJ1-1, the V gene TRBV20-1, with 7 bases identical to TRBD1. CDR1 is DFQATT, CDR2 SNEGSKA, per germline (reference sequence). After removal of 2 bases from V and 5 bases from J, the junction contained 11 bases not matched to a gene. The CDR3 totals 15 residues. In nucleotides, the CDR3 is TGCAGTGCTAGACGACAGGGCGGGATAAGAACTGAAGCTTTCTTT. This translates into CSARRQGGIRTEAFF.

The chain is built from TRBV12-3 or TRBV12-4 and TRBJ2-5; TRBD2 aligns across 15 bases. The V and J ends lost 5 bases and 5 bases, in that order; junction bases with no gene match: 15. This CDR3 has 19 amino acids. CDR3 sequence reads: CASSPRTPSGTSGGETQYF. Written as DNA, the CDR3 is TGTGCCAGCAGTCCCCGGACACCCTCCGGGACTAGCGGGGGGGAGACCCAGTACTTC.

At least ten counts were recorded for this clonotype. The junction does not match germline at one end; this may be a read error. The V and J genes are TRBV6-9 and TRBJ1-2; TRBD1 matches 12 bases. Looked up from germline, CDR1 is MNHGY and CDR2 is SVAAGI. The length of the CDR3 is 15 residues. For the CDR3, the DNA is TGTGCCATCAGTGGGGGACAGGGGGCGCCGGACGGCTACACCTTC. Translated, it gives CAISGGQGAPDGYTF.

The chain joins TRBV12-3 or TRBV12-4 to TRBJ2-5; TRBD2 matches at 13 bases. The CDR3 has 15 amino acids. Trimming cost V 4 bases and J 6 bases; bases outside gene matches: 5. CDR3 amino acids: CASSWTSGSLQTQYF. CDR3 coding DNA: TGTGCCAGCAGTTGGACTAGCGGGAGCTTGCAGACCCAGTACTTC.

This clonotype was found many times. This chain joins TRBV6-5 and TRBJ1-1; 9 nucleotides line up with TRBD1. There are 15 residues in the CDR3. CDR1 and CDR2 (germline): MNHEY, SVGAGI. The J segment lost 0 bases and the V segment lost 2 bases, leaving 1 base of the junction unmatched. The CDR3 DNA sequence: TGTGCCAGCAGTTACGGGACAGGGATGAACACTGAAGCTTTCTTT. Protein product: CASSYGTGMNTEAFF.

This clonotype came up many times. The V and J genes are TRBV6-2 or TRBV6-3 and TRBJ2-7, with a possible D match to TRBD1 (5 bases). Germline CDR1 MNHEY, CDR2 SVGEGT. There are 14 residues in the CDR3. Deletions cut 5 bases from V and 2 bases from J, with 13 bases between. CDR3 region: CASSDPPGPYEQYF. CDR3 sequence (DNA): TGTGCCAGCAGTGACCCCCCAGGGCCCTACGAGCAGTACTTC.

This clonotype was counted at least ten times. V gene TRBV12-3 or TRBV12-4 combines with J gene TRBJ1-5; D is uncertain. Trimming pared 1 base from V and 5 bases from J, leaving 9 bases between. The CDR3 covers 14 residues. The CDR3 DNA is TGTGCCAGCAGTTTAGGGTCAGAGGATCAGCCCCAGCATTTT. It translates to CASSLGSEDQPQHF.

Ten or more counts support this clonotype. The chain joins TRBV6-1 to TRBJ2-5; no firm D call. This CDR3 has 12 residues. Germline V lookup: CDR1 MNHNS, CDR2 SASEGT. Trimming cost V 5 bases and J 5 bases, with 9 bases left between them. In DNA form, the CDR3 reads TGTGCCAGCAGTTCGGCACCGGAGACCCAGTACTTC. It codes for CASSSAPETQYF.

This chain connects TRBV6-2 or TRBV6-3 to TRBJ2-2; perhaps TRBD2 as D (6 bases). The V end was cut by 6 bases, the J end by 7 bases, with 15 bases between. Per the germline V gene, CDR1 is MNHEY and CDR2 is SVGEGT. The CDR3 has 14 amino acids. In nucleotides, the CDR3 is TGTGCCAGCAGACGGGAGATGTATTACGGGGAGCTGTTTTTT. The encoded protein is CASRREMYYGELFF.

The DNA for the CDR3 is TGTGCCAGCAGCATAATAGCGGGACCACAAGAGACCCAGTACTTC. It codes for CASSIIAGPQETQYF. V is TRBV6-1 and J is TRBJ2-5; 8 bases line up with TRBD2. This CDR3 region has 15 residues. Trimming cost V 6 bases and J 2 bases; bases outside gene matches: 8. Germline V gene sequence: CDR1 MNHNS, CDR2 SASEGT.